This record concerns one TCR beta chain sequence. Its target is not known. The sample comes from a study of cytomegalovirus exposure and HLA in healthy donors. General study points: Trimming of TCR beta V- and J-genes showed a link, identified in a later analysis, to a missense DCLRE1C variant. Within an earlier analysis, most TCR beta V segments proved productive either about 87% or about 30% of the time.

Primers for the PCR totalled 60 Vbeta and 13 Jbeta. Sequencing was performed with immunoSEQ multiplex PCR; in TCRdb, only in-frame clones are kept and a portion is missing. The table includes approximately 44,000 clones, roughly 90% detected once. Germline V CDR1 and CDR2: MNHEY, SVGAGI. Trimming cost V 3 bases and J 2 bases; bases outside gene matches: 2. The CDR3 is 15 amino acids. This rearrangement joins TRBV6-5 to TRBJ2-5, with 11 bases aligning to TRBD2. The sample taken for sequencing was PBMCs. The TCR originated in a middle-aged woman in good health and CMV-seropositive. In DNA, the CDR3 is TGTGCCAGCAGTTATAGGACTAGCGGGCAAGAGACCCAGTACTTC. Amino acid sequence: CASSYRTSGQETQYF.